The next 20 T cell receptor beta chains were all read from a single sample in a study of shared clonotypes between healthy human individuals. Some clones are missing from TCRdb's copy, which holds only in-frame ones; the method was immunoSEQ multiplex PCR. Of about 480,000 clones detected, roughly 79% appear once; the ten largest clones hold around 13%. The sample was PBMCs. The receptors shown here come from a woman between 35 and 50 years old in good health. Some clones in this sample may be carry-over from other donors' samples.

The DNA for the CDR3 is TGTGCCAGCAGACTAGCGGGAGGGCCAGTCGGCACCGGGGAGCTGTTTTTT. Translation: CASRLAGGPVGTGELFF. The rearrangement links TRBV4-2 to TRBJ2-2; 13 bases line up with TRBD2. This CDR3 comprises 17 residues. Losses at the gene ends were 6 bases for V and 4 bases for J; bases not matched to a gene: 8. Germline V gene lookup returns CDR1 LGHNA and CDR2 YNFKEQ.

The chain's CDR3 is CASSQDWPDRFQETQYF. The CDR3 bases are TGTGCCAGCAGCCAAGATTGGCCGGACAGATTTCAAGAGACCCAGTACTTC. V and J are TRBV14 and TRBJ2-5, with D perhaps matching TRBD1 (6 bases). Germline V lookup: CDR1 SGHDN, CDR2 FVKESK. This CDR3 has 17 amino acids. V dropped 0 bases and J dropped 2 bases, with 16 bases sitting between them.

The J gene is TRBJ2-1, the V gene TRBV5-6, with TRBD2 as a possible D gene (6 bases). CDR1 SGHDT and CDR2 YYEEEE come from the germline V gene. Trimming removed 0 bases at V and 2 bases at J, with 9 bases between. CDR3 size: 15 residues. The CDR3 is CASSLDLAPYNEQFF. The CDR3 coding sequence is TGTGCCAGCAGCTTGGACCTAGCGCCCTACAATGAGCAGTTCTTC.

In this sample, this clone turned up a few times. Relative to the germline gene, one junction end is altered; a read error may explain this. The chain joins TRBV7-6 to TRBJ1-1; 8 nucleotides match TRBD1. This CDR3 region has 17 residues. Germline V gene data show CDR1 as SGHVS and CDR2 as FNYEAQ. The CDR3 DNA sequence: TGTGCCAGCAGCTTAGCCCTCAGGGGGCCCCGGAACCCTGAAGCTTTCTTT. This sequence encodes CASSLALRGPRNPEAFF.

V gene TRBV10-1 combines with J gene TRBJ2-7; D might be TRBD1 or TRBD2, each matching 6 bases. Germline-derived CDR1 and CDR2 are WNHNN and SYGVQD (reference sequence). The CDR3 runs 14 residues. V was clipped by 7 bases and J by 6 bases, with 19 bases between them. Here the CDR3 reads CASTSGWGAAEQYF. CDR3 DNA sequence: TGCGCCAGCACCTCCGGGTGGGGGGCGGCCGAGCAGTACTTC.

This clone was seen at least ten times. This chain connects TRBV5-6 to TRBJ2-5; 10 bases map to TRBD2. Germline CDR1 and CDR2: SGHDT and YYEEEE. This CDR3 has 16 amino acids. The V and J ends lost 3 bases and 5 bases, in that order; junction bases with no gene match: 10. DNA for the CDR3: TGTGCCAGCAGCTCGACTGAAGCGGGAGGGAGGGAGACCCAGTACTTC. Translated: CASSSTEAGGRETQYF.

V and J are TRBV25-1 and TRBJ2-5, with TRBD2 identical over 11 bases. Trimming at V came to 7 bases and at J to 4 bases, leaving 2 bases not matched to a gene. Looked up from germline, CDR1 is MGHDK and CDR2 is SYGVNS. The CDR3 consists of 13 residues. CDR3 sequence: CASILAGGETQYF. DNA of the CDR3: TGTGCCAGCATTCTAGCGGGAGGAGAGACCCAGTACTTC. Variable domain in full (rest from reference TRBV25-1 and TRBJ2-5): EADIYQTPRYLVIGTGKKITLECSQTMGHDKMYWYQQDPGMELHLIHYSYGVNSTEKGDLSSESTVSRIRTEHFPLTLESARPSHTSQYLCASILAGGETQYFGPGTRLLVL.

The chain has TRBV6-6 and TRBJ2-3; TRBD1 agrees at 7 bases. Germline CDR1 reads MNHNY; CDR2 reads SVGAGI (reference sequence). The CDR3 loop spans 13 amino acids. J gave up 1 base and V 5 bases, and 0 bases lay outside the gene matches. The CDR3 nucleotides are TGTGCCAGCAGTGGACAGGGCACAGATACGCAGTATTTT. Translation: CASSGQGTDTQYF.

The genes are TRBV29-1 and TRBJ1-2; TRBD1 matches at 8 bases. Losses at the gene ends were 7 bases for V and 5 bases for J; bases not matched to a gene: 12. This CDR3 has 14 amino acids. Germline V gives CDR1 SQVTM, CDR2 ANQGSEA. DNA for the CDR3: TGCAGCGCCAGCGCAGGGGGCCGAGAGTATGGCTACACCTTC. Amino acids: CSASAGGREYGYTF.

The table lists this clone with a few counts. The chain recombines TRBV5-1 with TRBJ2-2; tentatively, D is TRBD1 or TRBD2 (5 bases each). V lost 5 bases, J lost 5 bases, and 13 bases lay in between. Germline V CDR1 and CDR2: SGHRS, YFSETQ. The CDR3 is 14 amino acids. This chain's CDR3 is CASSERGDTGELFF. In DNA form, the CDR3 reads TGCGCCAGCAGTGAAAGAGGGGATACCGGGGAGCTGTTTTTT.

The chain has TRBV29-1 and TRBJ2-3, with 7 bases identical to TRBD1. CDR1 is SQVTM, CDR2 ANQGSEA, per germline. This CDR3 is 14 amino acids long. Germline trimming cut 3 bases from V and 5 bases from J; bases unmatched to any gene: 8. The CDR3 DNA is TGCAGCGTTGATTGGGCAGGGGGAAGAGATACGCAGTATTTT. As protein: CSVDWAGGRDTQYF.

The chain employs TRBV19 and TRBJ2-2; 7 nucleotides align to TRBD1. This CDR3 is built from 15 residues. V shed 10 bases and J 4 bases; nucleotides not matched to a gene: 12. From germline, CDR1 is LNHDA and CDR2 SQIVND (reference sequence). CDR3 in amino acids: CATGSGTAFTGELFF. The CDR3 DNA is TGTGCCACGGGTTCTGGGACAGCCTTCACCGGGGAGCTGTTTTTT. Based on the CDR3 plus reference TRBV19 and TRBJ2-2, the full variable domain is DGGITQSPKYLFRKEGQNVTLSCEQNLNHDAMYWYRQDPGQGLRLIYYSQIVNDFQKGDIAEGYSVSREKKESFPLTVTSAQKNPTAFYLCATGSGTAFTGELFFGEGSRLTVL.

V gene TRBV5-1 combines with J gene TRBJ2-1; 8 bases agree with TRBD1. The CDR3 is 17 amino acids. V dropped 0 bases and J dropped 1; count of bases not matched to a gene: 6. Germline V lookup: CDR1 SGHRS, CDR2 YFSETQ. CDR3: CASSLVYRGSSYNEQFF. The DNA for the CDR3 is TGCGCCAGCAGCTTGGTTTACAGGGGGTCGTCCTACAATGAGCAGTTCTTC. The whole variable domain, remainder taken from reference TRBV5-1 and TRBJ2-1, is KAGVTQTPRYLIKTRGQQVTLSCSPISGHRSVSWYQQTPGQGLQFLFEYFSETQRNKGNFPGRFSGRQFSNSRSEMNVSTLELGDSALYLCASSLVYRGSSYNEQFFGPGTRLTVL.

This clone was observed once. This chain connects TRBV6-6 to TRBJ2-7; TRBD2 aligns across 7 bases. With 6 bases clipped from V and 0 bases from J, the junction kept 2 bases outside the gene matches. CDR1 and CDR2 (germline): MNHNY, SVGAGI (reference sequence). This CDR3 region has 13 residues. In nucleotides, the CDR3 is TGTGCCAGCAGCGGGGGGAACTCCTACGAGCAGTACTTC. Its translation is CASSGGNSYEQYF.

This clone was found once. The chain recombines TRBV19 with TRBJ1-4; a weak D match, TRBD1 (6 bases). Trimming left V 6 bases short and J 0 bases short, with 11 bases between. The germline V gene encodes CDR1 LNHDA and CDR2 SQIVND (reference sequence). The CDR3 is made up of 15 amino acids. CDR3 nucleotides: TGTGCCAGTAGCCCAGGACAGTCAACTAATGAAAAACTGTTTTTT. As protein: CASSPGQSTNEKLFF. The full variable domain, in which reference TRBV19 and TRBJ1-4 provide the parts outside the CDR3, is DGGITQSPKYLFRKEGQNVTLSCEQNLNHDAMYWYRQDPGQGLRLIYYSQIVNDFQKGDIAEGYSVSREKKESFPLTVTSAQKNPTAFYLCASSPGQSTNEKLFFGSGTQLSVL.

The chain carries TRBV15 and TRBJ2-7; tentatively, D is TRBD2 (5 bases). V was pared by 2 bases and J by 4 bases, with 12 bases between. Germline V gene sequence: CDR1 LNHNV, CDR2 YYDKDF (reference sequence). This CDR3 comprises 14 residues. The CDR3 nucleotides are TGTGCCACCAGCAGACCCTCGGGAATGTACGAGCAGTACTTC. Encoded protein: CATSRPSGMYEQYF.

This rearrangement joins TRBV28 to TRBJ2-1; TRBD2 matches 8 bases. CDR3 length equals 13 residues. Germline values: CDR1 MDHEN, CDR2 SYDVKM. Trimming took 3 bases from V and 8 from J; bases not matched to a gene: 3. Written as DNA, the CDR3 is TGTGCCAGCAGTTTCGGGGGGGGATATGAGCAGTTCTTC. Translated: CASSFGGGYEQFF. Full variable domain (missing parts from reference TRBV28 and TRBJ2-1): DVKVTQSSRYLVKRTGEKVFLECVQDMDHENMFWYRQDPGLGLRLIYFSYDVKMKEKGDIPEGYSVSREKKERFSLILESASTNQTSMYLCASSFGGGYEQFFGPGTRLTVL.

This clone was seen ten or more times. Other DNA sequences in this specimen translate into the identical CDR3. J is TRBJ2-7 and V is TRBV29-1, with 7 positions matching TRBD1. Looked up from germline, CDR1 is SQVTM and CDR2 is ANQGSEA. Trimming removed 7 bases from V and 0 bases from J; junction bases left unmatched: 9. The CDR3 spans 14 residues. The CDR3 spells CSATTGSFSYEQYF. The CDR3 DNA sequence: TGCAGCGCTACGACAGGGAGTTTCTCCTACGAGCAGTACTTC.

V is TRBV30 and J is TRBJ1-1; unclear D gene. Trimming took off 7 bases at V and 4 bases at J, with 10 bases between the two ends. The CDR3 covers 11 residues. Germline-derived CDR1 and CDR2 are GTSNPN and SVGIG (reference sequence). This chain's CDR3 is CAFSRSTEAFF. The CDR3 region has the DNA TGTGCCTTCAGCCGGAGCACTGAAGCTTTCTTT. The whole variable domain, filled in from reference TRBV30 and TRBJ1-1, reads SQTIHQWPATLVQPVGSPLSLECTVEGTSNPNLYWYRQAAGRGLQLLFYSVGIGQISSEVPQNLSASRPQDRQFILSSKKLLLSDSGFYLCAFSRSTEAFFGQGTRLTVV.

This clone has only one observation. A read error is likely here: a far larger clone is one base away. CDR3 protein: CAWSDLDKETQYF. CDR3 sequence (DNA): TGTGCCTGGAGTGATTTAGATAAGGAGACCCAGTACTTC. This chain uses TRBV30 with TRBJ2-5, with D unclear. Germline CDR1 reads GTSNPN; CDR2 reads SVGIG (reference sequence). Trimming pared 1 base from V and 5 bases from J, leaving 11 bases between. This CDR3 has 13 amino acids.